A single sample is the source of the 25 T cell receptor beta chains below, sequenced in a study of T-cell memory formation after mild COVID-19. TCRdb called the 5' RACE reads again in MiXCR, with one record for every CDR3 protein. The sample carries approximately 560,000 distinct CDR3 sequences, roughly 17% recorded once. Source material: PBMCs or a T cell subset sorted from them (not recorded which). These receptor sequences come from an adult woman who had mild COVID-19 (a few samples of this study predate the infection). Cell type and time point are not known.

This chain links TRBV5-1 with TRBJ2-7; 8 bases are a match to TRBD1. The CDR3 has 13 amino acids. Germline CDR1 and CDR2: SGHRS and YFSETQ. V lost 6 bases and J lost 6; bases outside the gene matches: 8. This chain's CDR3 is CASTTQGAREQYF. The DNA for the CDR3 is TGCGCCAGCACAACCCAGGGGGCGCGCGAGCAGTACTTC. The full variable domain, with the rest looked up from reference TRBV5-1 and TRBJ2-7, is KAGVTQTPRYLIKTRGQQVTLSCSPISGHRSVSWYQQTPGQGLQFLFEYFSETQRNKGNFPGRFSGRQFSNSRSEMNVSTLELGDSALYLCASTTQGAREQYFGPGTRLTVT.

The chain uses TRBV29-1 and TRBJ2-7; tentatively, D is TRBD1 (6 bases). The germline V gene encodes CDR1 SQVTM and CDR2 ANQGSEA. The CDR3 is made up of 13 amino acids. Trimming removed 7 bases at V and 2 bases at J, with 15 bases between. The CDR3 coding sequence is TGCAGCGCCCGAGGGGGTCGGCCCTACGAGCAGTACTTC. Its translation: CSARGGRPYEQYF.

The V call is TRBV29-1, the J call TRBJ2-5; D is unclear. Germline V gene data show CDR1 as SQVTM and CDR2 as ANQGSEA. The V end was cut by 4 bases, the J end by 4 bases, with 10 bases between. This CDR3 has 12 amino acids. CDR3 in DNA: TGCAGCGTTGCTCCCTTCCTAGAGACCCAGTACTTC. Amino acid sequence: CSVAPFLETQYF.

The chain links TRBV7-8 to TRBJ2-1; D could derive from TRBD1 or TRBD2 (5 bases each). V shed 3 bases and J shed 0 bases, with 12 bases lying between them. The germline gives CDR1 SGHVS, CDR2 FQNEAQ. The CDR3 length is 16 residues. CDR3 coding DNA: TGTGCCAGCAGCTTCGGCGCAGGGAGCTCCTACAATGAGCAGTTCTTC. This gives the protein CASSFGAGSSYNEQFF.

The CDR3 coding sequence is TGCAGCGTTGGTGAGGAGTACCAAGAGACCCAGTACTTC. It translates to CSVGEEYQETQYF. The chain carries TRBV29-1 and TRBJ2-5; D call uncertain. V lost 4 bases and J lost 0, with 9 bases in between. Per germline, CDR1 SQVTM and CDR2 ANQGSEA. The CDR3 consists of 13 residues.

A few counts support this clonotype. J is TRBJ1-2 and V is TRBV6-5, with D possibly matching TRBD1 (6 bases). CDR3 length: 14 residues. CDR1 is MNHEY and CDR2 is SVGAGI in the germline V gene. Trimming removed 2 bases at V and 2 bases at J, with 9 bases between. This CDR3 is CASSYGGLNYGYTF. CDR3 bases: TGTGCCAGCAGTTACGGGGGGCTCAACTATGGCTACACCTTC.

The chain is built from TRBV18 and TRBJ2-3, with 8 bases matching TRBD2. V lost 8 bases and J lost 2; bases outside the gene matches: 15. The CDR3 has 17 amino acids. CDR1 KGHSH and CDR2 LQKENI come from the germline V gene. CDR3 nucleotide sequence: TGTGCCAGCAATCAACTAGGCGGGGGGTTGAACACAGATACGCAGTATTTT. This gives the protein CASNQLGGGLNTDTQYF.

This clonotype came up a few times. V usage is TRBV24-1 and J usage is TRBJ2-1; D is unresolved. There are 16 residues in the CDR3. Deletions cut 0 bases from V and 3 bases from J, with 11 bases between. Germline V CDR1 and CDR2: KGHDR, SFDVKD. The CDR3 reads CATSDLPLDGYNEQFF. The CDR3 DNA follows: TGTGCCACCAGTGATTTGCCCCTCGATGGCTACAATGAGCAGTTCTTC.

This clonotype was seen a few times. V is TRBV7-8 and J is TRBJ2-1, with a possible D match to TRBD2 (5 bases). CDR1 is SGHVS, CDR2 FQNEAQ, per germline. Trimming removed 2 bases from V and 2 bases from J, with 10 bases in between. The CDR3 consists of 15 residues. The CDR3 DNA reads TGTGCCAGCAGCTTAACGGACTCCGCCTACAATGAGCAGTTCTTC. Its protein product is CASSLTDSAYNEQFF.

This clonotype has only a few counts. The chain is built from TRBV29-1 and TRBJ2-3; D uncertain. The germline gives CDR1 SQVTM, CDR2 ANQGSEA. The CDR3 contains 13 residues. V was shortened by 2 bases and J by 0 bases, with 6 bases between the two germline ends. CDR3 coding DNA: TGCAGCGTTGAAAGACGGAGCACAGATACGCAGTATTTT. Its translation: CSVERRSTDTQYF.

The genes are TRBV20-1 and TRBJ2-7; 8 bases agree with TRBD1. V was clipped by 1 base and J by 3 bases; unmatched bases: 5. The CDR3 length is 14 residues. Germline V lookup: CDR1 DFQATT, CDR2 SNEGSKA (reference sequence). CDR3 nucleotides: TGCAGTGCTAGAGGGACAGGGTTTATCTACGAGCAGTACTTC. This sequence encodes CSARGTGFIYEQYF.

This clonotype was counted a few times. This chain links TRBV6-1 with TRBJ2-2; TRBD1 or TRBD2 may be the D gene (7 bases each). CDR3 length equals 17 residues. V shed 7 bases and J shed 1 base, with 19 bases lying between them. Germline values: CDR1 MNHNS, CDR2 SASEGT. CDR3 sequence (DNA): TGTGCCAGCACCTTAGAGGGAGGGGGCGGGAACACCGGGGAGCTGTTTTTT. Its protein is CASTLEGGGGNTGELFF.

This chain uses TRBV4-1 with TRBJ2-1; D is unresolved. Germline CDR1 reads MGHRA; CDR2 reads YSYEKL. This CDR3 has 12 residues. The V end lost 2 bases, the J end lost 10 bases, and 9 bases lay between the germline ends. In nucleotides, the CDR3 is TGCGCCAGCAGCCAATATAGCCGGGAGCAGTTCTTC. It translates to CASSQYSREQFF.

The V and J genes are TRBV7-9 and TRBJ1-2; no clear D. This CDR3 region has 14 residues. The V gene's germline CDR1 is SEHNR and CDR2 FQNEAQ (reference sequence). V was pared by 4 bases and J by 5 bases, with 14 bases between. The CDR3, as DNA: TGTGCCAGCAGCTCACCCCCGACCTTTTATGGCTACACCTTC. Encoded protein: CASSSPPTFYGYTF.

This clonotype was observed a few times. This chain joins TRBV20-1 and TRBJ2-2; a possible D gene is TRBD1 (6 bases). The V and J ends lost 5 bases and 4 bases respectively, with 20 bases between them. The CDR3 sequence is 16 residues long. Germline CDR1 reads DFQATT; CDR2 reads SNEGSKA (reference sequence). The CDR3 region is CSAPRDTRRVTGELFF. The CDR3 DNA follows: TGCAGTGCTCCCAGGGACACCCGACGGGTCACCGGGGAGCTGTTTTTT.

This clonotype was counted only a few times. The rearrangement joins TRBV7-9 to TRBJ2-3, with no clear D. The length of the CDR3 is 13 residues. The V end lost 5 bases, the J end lost 4 bases, and 10 bases lay between the germline ends. Germline CDR1 is SEHNR and CDR2 is FQNEAQ (reference sequence). The CDR3 DNA is TGTGCCAGCAGCCGATCGATCGCAGATACGCAGTATTTT. It specifies CASSRSIADTQYF.

The genes are TRBV12-3 or TRBV12-4 and TRBJ2-7; 7 nucleotides agree with TRBD2. The CDR3 consists of 15 residues. Trimming removed 3 bases from V and 0 bases from J; junction bases left unmatched: 5. The CDR3 bases are TGTGCCAGCAGTTTTAGAGGCGGGAGCTCCTACGAGCAGTACTTC. Encoded protein: CASSFRGGSSYEQYF.

This clonotype was seen a handful of times. The V call is TRBV14, the J call TRBJ2-5; no firm D call. Germline CDR1 SGHDN, CDR2 FVKESK. CDR3 length: 14 amino acids. The V gene lost 4 bases and the J gene lost 5 bases, with 14 bases spanning the gap. The CDR3 coding sequence is TGTGCCAGCAGCCGGAACCTTGGAAGTGAGACCCAGTACTTC. It codes for CASSRNLGSETQYF.

This clonotype was observed once. The chain uses TRBV27 and TRBJ1-1; D not resolved. V was pared by 7 bases and J by 3 bases, with 12 bases between. In germline, CDR1 is MNHEY, CDR2 SMNVEV (reference sequence). The length of the CDR3 is 13 residues. For the CDR3, the DNA is TGTGCCAGCACTCCCTCGGGGTACACTGAAGCTTTCTTT. Amino acids: CASTPSGYTEAFF.

This clonotype was picked up a small number of times. This chain connects TRBV6-2 or TRBV6-3 to TRBJ2-1; D is possibly TRBD1 or TRBD2 (5 bases each). Trimming took off 7 bases at V and 3 bases at J, with 19 bases between the two ends. The CDR3 totals 16 residues. The germline gives CDR1 MNHEY, CDR2 SVGEGT. The CDR3 DNA is TGTGCCAGCACGACTCCTGGGACCACCCTCTACAATGAGCAGTTCTTC. Amino acids: CASTTPGTTLYNEQFF.

This clonotype was counted many times. J is TRBJ2-1 and V is TRBV7-8; a possible D gene is TRBD2 (6 bases). Trimming left V 8 bases short and J 6 bases short, with 17 bases between. The CDR3 length is 14 residues. Germline CDR1 and CDR2: SGHVS and FQNEAQ. The CDR3 loop reads CASRAGGDFNEQFF. The CDR3 DNA reads as TGTGCCAGCCGGGCCGGGGGAGACTTCAATGAGCAGTTCTTC.

The CDR3 DNA reads TGTGCCACCAGTGATTTTTCGGCGACCCAGTACTTC. Its protein is CATSDFSATQYF. This rearrangement joins TRBV24-1 to TRBJ2-5; D unclear. This CDR3 has 12 residues. Between the trimmed V and J ends, which lost 1 base and 7 bases, there was a span of 6 bases. Germline-derived CDR1 and CDR2 are KGHDR and SFDVKD.

The chain uses TRBV20-1 and TRBJ1-2; D is ambiguous. Germline CDR1 is DFQATT and CDR2 is SNEGSKA (reference sequence). Trimming took off 0 bases at V and 2 bases at J, with 10 bases between the two ends. CDR3 length: 14 amino acids. CDR3 protein: CSARDPARNYGYTF. The CDR3, as DNA: TGCAGTGCTAGAGATCCAGCGAGGAACTATGGCTACACCTTC.

The sample holds many counts of this clonotype. The rearrangement uses TRBV18 and TRBJ1-1, with 7 bases matching TRBD1. V lost 8 bases, J lost 3 bases, and 6 bases stayed unmatched. CDR3 length: 13 residues. Per the germline V gene, CDR1 is KGHSH and CDR2 is LQKENI. The CDR3 protein is CASSPQGDTEAFF. The DNA for the CDR3 is TGTGCCAGCAGCCCTCAGGGGGACACTGAAGCTTTCTTT.

The CDR3 reads CASSKAPGLDLGEQYF. The CDR3 DNA reads TGTGCCAGCAGCAAAGCCCCGGGACTAGATTTGGGGGAGCAGTACTTC. The V and J genes are TRBV7-9 and TRBJ2-7; 8 bases match TRBD2. V shed 5 bases, J shed 7 bases, and the junction held 16 bases outside the gene matches. CDR1 is SEHNR and CDR2 is FQNEAQ in the germline V gene (reference sequence). The CDR3 is 16 residues long.